The 9 T cell receptor beta chains listed next were all sequenced from one sample in a study of blood T cell repertoires in COVID-19. Libraries were prepared by immunoSEQ multiplex PCR; TCRdb keeps only in-frame clonotypes and omits some of them. The data hold about 180,000 clones, with more than 70% observed a single time. Sequencing was carried out using PBMCs or T cells enriched from blood (not recorded which). All receptors derive from a woman aged 25 to 39 who had recovered from COVID-19.

A single count supports this clone. V is TRBV14 and J is TRBJ2-3, with D unclear. The CDR3 is 18 amino acids. V dropped 0 bases and J dropped 1 base, with 17 bases sitting between them. CDR1 SGHDN and CDR2 FVKESK come from the germline V gene. The DNA for the CDR3 is TGTGCCAGCAGCCAAGATATGTTGAGAGCGTTGGGCACAGATACGCAGTATTTT. As protein: CASSQDMLRALGTDTQYF.

J is TRBJ1-2 and V is TRBV30; D perhaps matches TRBD1 (5 bases). V was clipped by 2 bases and J by 1 base, with 8 bases between them. The CDR3 is 13 amino acids. Germline lookup yields CDR1 GTSNPN and CDR2 SVGIG (reference sequence). CDR3 region: CAWSLTDNYGYTF. CDR3 bases: TGTGCCTGGAGTTTGACAGATAACTATGGCTACACCTTC.

The chain has TRBV5-1 and TRBJ2-7, with 7 bases aligning to TRBD2. V was pared by 2 bases and J by 4 bases, with 9 bases of the junction left unmatched. CDR1 and CDR2 from the germline V gene are SGHRS and YFSETQ. The length of the CDR3 is 15 residues. This CDR3 reads CASSFWEGGRYEQYF. The CDR3 coding sequence is TGCGCCAGCAGCTTCTGGGAGGGTGGACGATACGAGCAGTACTTC.

This sequence joins TRBV20-1 and TRBJ1-6; 8 bases are shared with TRBD1. J was trimmed by 4 bases and V by 3 bases; bases with no gene match: 14. Germline lookup yields CDR1 DFQATT and CDR2 SNEGSKA (reference sequence). The CDR3 is 18 residues long. The CDR3 loop is CSASRRSAGGDYNSPLHF. The DNA of the CDR3 is TGCAGTGCTAGTCGGCGGTCGGCAGGGGGCGATTATAATTCACCCCTCCACTTT.

The chain couples TRBV28 to TRBJ1-6; 10 bases are shared with TRBD1. This CDR3 comprises 16 residues. Per the germline V gene, CDR1 is MDHEN and CDR2 is SYDVKM. V trimming: 1 base; J trimming: 9 bases; junction bases outside the gene matches: 6. CDR3 residues: CASSLFEGQGFSPLHF. The CDR3 DNA is TGTGCCAGCAGTTTATTTGAGGGACAGGGGTTTTCACCCCTCCACTTT.

This chain connects TRBV5-1 to TRBJ1-1, with 10 bases lining up with TRBD1. The germline V gene encodes CDR1 SGHRS and CDR2 YFSETQ. J lost 1 base, V lost 0 bases, and 3 bases had no gene match. The CDR3 is 16 amino acids. The CDR3 region is CASSLERQGANTEAFF. DNA for the CDR3: TGCGCCAGCAGCTTGGAAAGACAGGGGGCGAACACTGAAGCTTTCTTT.

This chain links TRBV4-1 with TRBJ2-1; TRBD2 agrees at 11 bases. V lost 1 base to trimming and J lost 8 bases; unmatched junction nucleotides: 10. Germline assignment: CDR1 MGHRA and CDR2 YSYEKL. CDR3 length: 17 residues. CDR3 coding DNA: TGCGCCAGCAGCCAAGTCGGTTTTAGCGGGAGGGCTTATGAGCAGTTCTTC. Its protein is CASSQVGFSGRAYEQFF.

This rearrangement joins TRBV13 to TRBJ1-1, with D possibly TRBD1 on 5 matching bases. CDR1 and CDR2 (germline): PRHDT, FYEKMQ (reference sequence). V dropped 5 bases and J dropped 0 bases, with 10 bases sitting between them. CDR3 length equals 14 residues. The DNA for the CDR3 is TGTGCCAGCAGCATGACAGCTATGAACACTGAAGCTTTCTTT. It encodes CASSMTAMNTEAFF.

The rearrangement links TRBV4-1 to TRBJ1-6; TRBD1 matches at 11 bases. The CDR3 totals 16 residues. Germline CDR1 reads MGHRA; CDR2 reads YSYEKL. J was trimmed by 7 bases and V by 4 bases; bases with no gene match: 6. The CDR3 DNA is TGCGCCAGCAGCCCTGAGGGACAGGGGGACAATTCACCCCTCCACTTT. This encodes CASSPEGQGDNSPLHF.